This T cell receptor beta chain derives from a study of cytomegalovirus exposure and HLA in healthy donors. In the study overall: Caucasian-associated ancestry cluster membership applied to over 80% of nearly 400 genotyped donors.

The PCR ran on 60 Vbeta and 13 Jbeta primers. Authors' data handling: Roughly 81 million unique TCR beta chains, 8.5 million to 14 million shared, were counted in a later analysis. Sequencing was performed with immunoSEQ multiplex PCR; in TCRdb, only in-frame clones are kept and a portion is missing. V and J calls and clone size are given by that table; D and trimming were obtained from the DNA. The sample has around 140,000 clones; roughly 71% are singletons. Material for sequencing was PBMCs. The source is a woman aged 40 to 50 in good health and CMV-seronegative.

The CDR3 loop reads CASSADNRGEKLFF. Written as DNA, the CDR3 is TGTGCCAGCAGCGCGGATAACAGGGGCGAAAAACTGTTTTTT. The rearrangement uses TRBV9 and TRBJ1-4; 7 bases match TRBD1. This CDR3 has 14 amino acids. Germline values: CDR1 SGDLS, CDR2 YYNGEE. V shed 3 bases and J 8 bases; nucleotides not matched to a gene: 7. Full variable domain (missing parts from reference TRBV9 and TRBJ1-4): DSGVTQTPKHLITATGQRVTLRCSPRSGDLSVYWYQQSLDQGLQFLIQYYNGEERAKGNILERFSAQQFPDLHSELNLSSLELGDSALYFCASSADNRGEKLFFGSGTQLSVL.